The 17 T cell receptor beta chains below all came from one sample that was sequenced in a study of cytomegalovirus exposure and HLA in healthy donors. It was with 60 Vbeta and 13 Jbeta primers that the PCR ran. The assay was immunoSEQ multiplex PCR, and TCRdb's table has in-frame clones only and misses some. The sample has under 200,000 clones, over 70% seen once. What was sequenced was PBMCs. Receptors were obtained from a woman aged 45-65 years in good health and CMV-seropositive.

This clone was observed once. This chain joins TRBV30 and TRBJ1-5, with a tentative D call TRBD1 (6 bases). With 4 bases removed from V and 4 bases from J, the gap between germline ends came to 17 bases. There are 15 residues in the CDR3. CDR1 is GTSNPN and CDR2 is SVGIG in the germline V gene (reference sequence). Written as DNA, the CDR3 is TGTGCCTGGACCGCCGTGGGACACGCAAATCAGCCCCAGCATTTT. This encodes CAWTAVGHANQPQHF.

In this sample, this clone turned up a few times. CDR3 nucleotide sequence: TGTGCTACGGGGGGGGAAAGCTCCTATAATTCACCCCTCCACTTT. As protein: CATGGESSYNSPLHF. The genes are TRBV7-2 and TRBJ1-6; D may be TRBD1 (5 bases). The length of the CDR3 is 15 residues. Germline V CDR1 and CDR2: SGHTA, FQGNSA.

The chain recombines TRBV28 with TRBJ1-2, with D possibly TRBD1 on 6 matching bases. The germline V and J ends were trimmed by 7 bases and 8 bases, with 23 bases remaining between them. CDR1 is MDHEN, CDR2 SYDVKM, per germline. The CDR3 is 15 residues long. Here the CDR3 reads CASTQMTGPRWGYTF. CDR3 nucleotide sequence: TGTGCCAGCACCCAAATGACAGGCCCACGTTGGGGCTACACCTTC.

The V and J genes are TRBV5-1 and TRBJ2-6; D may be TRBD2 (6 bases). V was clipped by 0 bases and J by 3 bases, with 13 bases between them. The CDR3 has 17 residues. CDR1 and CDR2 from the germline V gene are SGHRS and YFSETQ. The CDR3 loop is CASSLAGGLDGANVLTF. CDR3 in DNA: TGCGCCAGCAGCTTGGCCGGGGGTTTAGATGGGGCCAACGTCCTGACTTTC.

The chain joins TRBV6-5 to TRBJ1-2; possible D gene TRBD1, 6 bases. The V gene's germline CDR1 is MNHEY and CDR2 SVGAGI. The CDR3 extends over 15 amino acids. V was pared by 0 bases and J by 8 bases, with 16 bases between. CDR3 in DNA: TGTGCCAGCAGTTACTCGATAGGGTCTCAGGGGGGCTACACCTTC. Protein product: CASSYSIGSQGGYTF.

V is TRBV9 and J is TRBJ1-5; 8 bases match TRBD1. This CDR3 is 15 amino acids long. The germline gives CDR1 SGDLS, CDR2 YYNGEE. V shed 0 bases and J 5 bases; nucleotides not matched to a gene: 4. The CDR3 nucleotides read TGTGCCAGCAGCGTAGGGACAGGGAGGTATCAGCCCCAGCATTTT. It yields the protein CASSVGTGRYQPQHF.

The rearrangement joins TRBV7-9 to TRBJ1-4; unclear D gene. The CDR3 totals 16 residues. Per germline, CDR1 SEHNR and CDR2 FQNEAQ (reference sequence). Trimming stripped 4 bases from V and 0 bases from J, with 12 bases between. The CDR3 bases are TGTGCCAGCAGCTCCTCCGCGGCAGCAACTAATGAAAAACTGTTTTTT. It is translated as CASSSSAAATNEKLFF.

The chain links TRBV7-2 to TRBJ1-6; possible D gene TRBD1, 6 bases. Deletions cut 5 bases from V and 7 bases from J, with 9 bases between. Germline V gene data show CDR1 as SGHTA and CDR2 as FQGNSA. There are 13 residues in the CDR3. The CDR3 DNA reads TGTGCCAGCAGCCAACAGGGAAATTCACCCCTCCACTTT. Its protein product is CASSQQGNSPLHF.

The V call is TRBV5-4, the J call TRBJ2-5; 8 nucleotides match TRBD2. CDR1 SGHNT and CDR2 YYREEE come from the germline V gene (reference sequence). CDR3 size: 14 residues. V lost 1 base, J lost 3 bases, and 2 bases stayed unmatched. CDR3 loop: CASSLKLAEETQYF. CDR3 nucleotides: TGTGCCAGCAGCTTGAAACTAGCGGAAGAGACCCAGTACTTC.

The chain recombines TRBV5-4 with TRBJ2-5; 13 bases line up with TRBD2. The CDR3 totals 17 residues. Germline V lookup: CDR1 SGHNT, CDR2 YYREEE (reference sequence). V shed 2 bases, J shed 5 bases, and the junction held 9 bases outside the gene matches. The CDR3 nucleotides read TGTGCCAGCAGCTTAGCAGCAGGACTAGCGGGAGTTGAGACCCAGTACTTC. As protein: CASSLAAGLAGVETQYF.

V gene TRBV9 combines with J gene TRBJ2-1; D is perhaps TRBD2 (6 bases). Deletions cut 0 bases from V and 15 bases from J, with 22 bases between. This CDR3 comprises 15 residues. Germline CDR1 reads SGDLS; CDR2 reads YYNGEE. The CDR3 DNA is TGTGCCAGCAGCGTAGGGGCGCAGTTGACTAGATCCCCGTTCTTC. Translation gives CASSVGAQLTRSPFF.

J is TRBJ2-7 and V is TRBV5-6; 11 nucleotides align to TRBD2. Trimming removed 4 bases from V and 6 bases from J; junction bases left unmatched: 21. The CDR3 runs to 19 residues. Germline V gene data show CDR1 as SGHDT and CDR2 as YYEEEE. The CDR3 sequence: CASSLTISWLTSGSTEQYF. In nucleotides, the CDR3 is TGTGCCAGCAGCCTTACCATATCCTGGCTTACTAGCGGGAGTACCGAGCAGTACTTC.

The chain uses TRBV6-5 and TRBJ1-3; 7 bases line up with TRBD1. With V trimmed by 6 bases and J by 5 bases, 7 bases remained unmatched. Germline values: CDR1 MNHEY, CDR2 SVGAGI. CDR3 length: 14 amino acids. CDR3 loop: CASSPDRDRNTIYF. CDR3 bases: TGTGCCAGCAGCCCTGACAGGGACCGAAACACCATATATTTT.

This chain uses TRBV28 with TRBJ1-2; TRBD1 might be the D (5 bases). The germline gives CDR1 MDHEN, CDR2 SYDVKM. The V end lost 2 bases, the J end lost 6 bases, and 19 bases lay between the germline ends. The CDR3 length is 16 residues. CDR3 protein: CASSLVYLGGKDGYTF. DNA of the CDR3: TGTGCCAGCAGTTTAGTTTATTTGGGGGGGAAGGATGGCTACACCTTC.

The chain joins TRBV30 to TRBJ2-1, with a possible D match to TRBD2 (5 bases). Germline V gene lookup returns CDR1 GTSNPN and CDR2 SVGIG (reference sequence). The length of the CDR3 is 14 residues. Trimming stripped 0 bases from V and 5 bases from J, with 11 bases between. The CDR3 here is CAWSVPRLNNEQFF. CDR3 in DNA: TGTGCCTGGAGTGTACCCCGACTAAACAATGAGCAGTTCTTC.

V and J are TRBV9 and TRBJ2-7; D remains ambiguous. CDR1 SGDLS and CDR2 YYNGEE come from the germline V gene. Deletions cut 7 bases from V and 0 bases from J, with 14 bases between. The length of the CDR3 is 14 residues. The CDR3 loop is CASSQDPSSYEQYF. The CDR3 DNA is TGTGCCAGCTCACAAGATCCAAGCTCCTACGAGCAGTACTTC.

CDR3 nucleotide sequence: TGTGTTACCCTTAGCTCCTACGAGCAGTACTTC. Translated: CVTLSSYEQYF. The chain combines TRBV28 with TRBJ2-7; D remains ambiguous. In germline, CDR1 is MDHEN, CDR2 SYDVKM. CDR3 length equals 11 residues. Together with reference TRBV28 and TRBJ2-7, the CDR3 gives the full variable domain: DVKVTQSSRYLVKRTGEKVFLECVQDMDHENMFWYRQDPGLGLRLIYFSYDVKMKEKGDIPEGYSVSREKKERFSLILESASTNQTSMYLCVTLSSYEQYFGPGTRLTVT.